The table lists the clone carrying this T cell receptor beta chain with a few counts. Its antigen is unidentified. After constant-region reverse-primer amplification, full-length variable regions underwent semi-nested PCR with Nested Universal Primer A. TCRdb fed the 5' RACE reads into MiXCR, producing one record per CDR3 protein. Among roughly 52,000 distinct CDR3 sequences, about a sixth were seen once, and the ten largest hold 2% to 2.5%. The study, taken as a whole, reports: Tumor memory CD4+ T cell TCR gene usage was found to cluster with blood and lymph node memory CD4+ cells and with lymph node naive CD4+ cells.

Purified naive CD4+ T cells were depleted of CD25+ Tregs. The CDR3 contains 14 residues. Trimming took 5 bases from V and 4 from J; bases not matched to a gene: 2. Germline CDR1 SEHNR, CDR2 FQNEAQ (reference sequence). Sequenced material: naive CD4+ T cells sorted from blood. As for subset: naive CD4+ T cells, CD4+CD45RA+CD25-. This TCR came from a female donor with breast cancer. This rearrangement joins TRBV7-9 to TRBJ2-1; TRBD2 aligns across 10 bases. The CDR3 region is CASSPSGSYNEQFF. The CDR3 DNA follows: TGTGCCAGCAGCCCTAGCGGGAGTTACAATGAGCAGTTCTTC.